This T cell receptor (beta chain) was observed in a study of monozygotic twins with cystic fibrosis. Across the whole study: With about 15 PCR cycles, barcoded libraries came from about 3 micrograms of fragmented DNA. General study points: Clonality was generally low (median roughly 0.01), higher in the most severe patients. Monozygotic CF twin pairs shared significantly more nucleotide-identical clonotypes than unrelated CF individuals did.

Libraries were prepared by immunoSEQ multiplex PCR; TCRdb keeps only in-frame clonotypes and omits some of them. The sample lists more than 15,000 clones; roughly 89% were seen once. This clone showed up just once. Its antigen is currently unknown. CDR3 length: 9 residues. Germline-derived CDR1 and CDR2 are DFQATT and SNEGSKA (reference sequence). The chain is built from TRBV20-1 and TRBJ1-2; D remains ambiguous. The sequence was obtained from a girl aged 2 to 10 with cystic fibrosis. Sequences were obtained from blood. CDR3: CSPGNGYTF. The CDR3, as DNA: TGCAGCCCTGGCAACGGCTACACCTTC.